The text below deals with one T cell receptor beta chain. TCRdb passed the RT-PCR reads through MiXCR, listing each CDR3 protein once. The sample records around 160,000 distinct CDR3 sequences, over 25% being singletons. This specimen comes from a study of patients and donors after allogeneic stem cell transplantation. The CDR3 is made up of 14 amino acids. CDR1 and CDR2 from the germline V gene are PRHDT and FYEKMQ (reference sequence). The trim removed 5 bases at V and 3 bases at J, leaving 7 bases unmatched. The chain is built from TRBV13 and TRBJ2-7; 7 bases are shared with TRBD2. The sample was blood, either unsorted or a sorted T cell fraction (not recorded which). The source is a human donor who was either an allogeneic HSCT recipient or a stem cell or donor lymphocyte infusion donor (not recorded which). It is not recorded whose cells these are; they may come from a transplant donor. CDR3 nucleotides: TGTGCCAGCAGCCGGGGACTAAACTACTACGAGCAGTACTTC. It encodes CASSRGLNYYEQYF. The variable domain in full, completed from reference TRBV13 and TRBJ2-7, reads AAGVIQSPRHLIKEKRETATLKCYPIPRHDTVYWYQQGPGQDPQFLISFYEKMQSDKGSIPDRFSAQQFSDYHSELNMSSLELGDSALYFCASSRGLNYYEQYFGPGTRLTVT.